This T cell receptor (beta chain) was obtained from a study of T cell responses to AZD1222 COVID-19 vaccine. Profiled with immunoSEQ multiplex PCR; TCRdb holds only in-frame clones, not every one. The sample yields over 65,000 clones, roughly 89% seen once. This clone turned up a few times. CDR3 length equals 13 residues. V was shortened by 5 bases and J by 4 bases, with 10 bases between the two germline ends. Germline V gene lookup returns CDR1 SGHNT and CDR2 YYREEE (reference sequence). V and J are TRBV5-4 and TRBJ1-3, with D unresolved. The clonotype comes from an adult who received the AZD1222 COVID-19 vaccine. The sample in question was peripheral blood, obtained 28 days after the second AZD1222 dose. The CDR3 reads CASRPPRGNTIYF. CDR3 nucleotide sequence: TGTGCCAGCAGACCCCCTCGGGGAAACACCATATATTTT.